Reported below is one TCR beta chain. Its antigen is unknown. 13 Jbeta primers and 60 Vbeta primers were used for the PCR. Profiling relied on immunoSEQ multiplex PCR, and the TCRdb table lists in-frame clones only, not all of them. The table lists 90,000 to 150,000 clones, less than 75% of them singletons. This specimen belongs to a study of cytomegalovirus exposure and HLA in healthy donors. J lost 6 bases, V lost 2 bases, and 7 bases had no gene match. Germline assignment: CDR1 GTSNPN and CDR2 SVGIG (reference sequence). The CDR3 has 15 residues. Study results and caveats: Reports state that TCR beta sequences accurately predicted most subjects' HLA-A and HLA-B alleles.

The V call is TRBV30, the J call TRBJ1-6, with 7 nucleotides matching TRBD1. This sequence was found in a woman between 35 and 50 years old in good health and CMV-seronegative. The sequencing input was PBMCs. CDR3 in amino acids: CAWSLDRLSNSPLHF. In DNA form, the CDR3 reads TGTGCCTGGAGTCTGGACAGGTTGAGTAATTCACCCCTCCACTTT.